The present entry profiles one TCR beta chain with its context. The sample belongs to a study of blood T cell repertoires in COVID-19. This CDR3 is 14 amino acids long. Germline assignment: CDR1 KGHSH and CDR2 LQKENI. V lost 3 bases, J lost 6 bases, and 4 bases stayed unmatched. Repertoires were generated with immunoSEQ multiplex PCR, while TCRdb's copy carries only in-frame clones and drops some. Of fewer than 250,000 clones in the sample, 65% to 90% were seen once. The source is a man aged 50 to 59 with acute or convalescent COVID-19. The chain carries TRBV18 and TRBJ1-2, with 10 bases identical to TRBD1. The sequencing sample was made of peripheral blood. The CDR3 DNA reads TGTGCCAGCTCACCTGGGACAGGGGACCATGGCTACACCTTC. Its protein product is CASSPGTGDHGYTF.